The 14 T cell receptor beta chains below all came from one sample that was sequenced in a study of T cells after yellow fever vaccination. Via MiXCR, TCRdb re-called the 5' RACE reads, giving one row per CDR3 protein. The table shows 500,000 to 650,000 distinct CDR3 sequences, with 9% to 15% occurring only once. This specimen was PBMCs, taken on the day of the yellow fever booster vaccination. The receptor source for this set is a man aged 30-40 years who received the YFV17D yellow fever vaccine.

In its sample, this clonotype was seen a few times. V gene TRBV4-1 combines with J gene TRBJ1-5; 7 nucleotides align to TRBD1. This CDR3 contains 16 residues. The germline gives CDR1 MGHRA, CDR2 YSYEKL. V shed 1 base, J shed 1 base, and the junction held 4 bases outside the gene matches. CDR3: CASSQAAGGSNQPQHF. The CDR3 DNA is TGCGCCAGCAGCCAAGCGGCAGGGGGAAGCAATCAGCCCCAGCATTTT.

The V call is TRBV2, the J call TRBJ2-3; D not resolved. Germline V gives CDR1 SNHLY, CDR2 FYNNEI. V was cut by 3 bases and J by 4 bases, with 11 bases left in between. CDR3 length equals 14 residues. CDR3 sequence reads: CASSDPRNADTQYF. The CDR3 bases are TGTGCCAGCAGTGACCCCAGAAACGCAGATACGCAGTATTTT.

The V and J genes are TRBV12-3 or TRBV12-4 and TRBJ1-2; maybe TRBD1 (5 bases). The CDR3 runs 14 residues. The germline V and J ends were trimmed by 5 bases and 8 bases, with 18 bases remaining between them. CDR3 in amino acids: CASSTQTVRGGYTF. DNA for the CDR3: TGTGCCAGCAGTACCCAGACAGTACGAGGCGGCTACACCTTC.

This clonotype was counted between two and nine times. The DNA of the CDR3 is TGTGCCAGCAGTTATACGGCGGGAGGGCCGAGGTTTGAGCAGTTCTTC. It yields the protein CASSYTAGGPRFEQFF. The chain has TRBV6-5 and TRBJ2-1; 9 bases fit TRBD2. The V and J ends lost 3 bases and 9 bases, in that order; junction bases with no gene match: 12. The CDR3 runs to 16 residues. Germline loops: CDR1 MNHEY, CDR2 SVGAGI.

This clonotype was counted only a few times. V gene TRBV5-1 combines with J gene TRBJ2-5; a weak D match, TRBD1 (6 bases). The CDR3 covers 13 residues. CDR1 SGHRS and CDR2 YFSETQ come from the germline V gene. V was pared by 3 bases and J by 5 bases, with 11 bases between. CDR3 protein: CASSSQGTETQYF. The CDR3, as DNA: TGCGCCAGCAGCTCCCAGGGGACGGAGACCCAGTACTTC.

Of note for this clonotype: A much larger clone lies one base from this, so it may be a read error. This rearrangement joins TRBV7-2 to TRBJ2-5; D gene unclear. CDR3 length: 12 amino acids. Trimming took off 8 bases at V and 1 base at J, with 8 bases between the two ends. CDR1 and CDR2 from the germline V gene are SGHTA and FQGNSA. The CDR3 DNA sequence: TGTGCCAGCGGCCCCCTCCAAGAGACCCAGTACTTC. It is translated as CASGPLQETQYF.

This clonotype was picked up many times. This chain uses TRBV12-3 or TRBV12-4 with TRBJ2-5; unclear D gene. V gave up 3 bases and J gave up 7 bases, with 9 bases separating them. This CDR3 comprises 12 residues. CDR3 bases: TGTGCCAGCAGTTTGGCTAGAGGGACCCAGTACTTC. Protein: CASSLARGTQYF.

The chain joins TRBV27 to TRBJ2-7; D not resolved. Germline loops: CDR1 MNHEY, CDR2 SMNVEV (reference sequence). Trimming left V 4 bases short and J 6 bases short, with 10 bases between. The CDR3 loop spans 12 amino acids. CDR3 nucleotides: TGTGCCAGCAGTTCTCACATGGGCGAGCAGTACTTC. It encodes CASSSHMGEQYF.

In its sample, this clonotype was seen a few times. V is TRBV20-1 and J is TRBJ2-3, with TRBD2 identical over 7 bases. The ends lost 5 bases at V and 5 bases at J; junction bases unmatched: 7. CDR1 is DFQATT, CDR2 SNEGSKA, per germline (reference sequence). This CDR3 spans 13 amino acids. Written as DNA, the CDR3 is TGCAGTGCTGTCCGGGAGGTTGGAGATACGCAGTATTTT. It encodes CSAVREVGDTQYF.

The table lists this clonotype with many counts. This chain uses TRBV5-5 with TRBJ2-7; 7 nucleotides align to TRBD2. Germline trimming cut 5 bases from V and 8 bases from J; bases unmatched to any gene: 13. CDR1 is SGHKS, CDR2 YYEKEE, per germline (reference sequence). The length of the CDR3 is 14 residues. In DNA, the CDR3 is TGTGCCAGCAGATCCGGGACTACAGCGATCCAGCAGTACTTC. As protein: CASRSGTTAIQQYF.

V is TRBV7-2 and J is TRBJ2-4, with 12 bases that match TRBD1. The CDR3 totals 15 residues. Trimming at V came to 8 bases and at J to 8 bases, leaving 10 bases not matched to a gene. Germline lookup yields CDR1 SGHTA and CDR2 FQGNSA. The DNA of the CDR3 is TGTGCCAGCGGGACGGGACAGGGGGCTGGTTACATTCAGTACTTC. Amino acid sequence: CASGTGQGAGYIQYF.

This clonotype has just a few counts. The CDR3 here is CAISPRTGNEQYF. In DNA form, the CDR3 reads TGTGCCATCAGCCCCAGGACAGGGAACGAGCAGTACTTC. The chain is built from TRBV10-3 and TRBJ2-7; 8 bases align to TRBD1. V lost 6 bases and J lost 5; bases outside the gene matches: 6. Germline-derived CDR1 and CDR2 are ENHRY and SYGVKD. CDR3 length equals 13 residues.

CDR3 DNA sequence: TGTGCCAGCAGCCGTGGGACCGGGACTAGCGCCTATTTT. Translating gives CASSRGTGTSAYF. The chain links TRBV7-2 to TRBJ2-3; 10 bases fit TRBD2. V lost 5 bases to trimming and J lost 15 bases; unmatched junction nucleotides: 11. The CDR3 has 13 residues. Germline V gene sequence: CDR1 SGHTA, CDR2 FQGNSA.

The rearrangement uses TRBV20-1 and TRBJ2-7; D perhaps matches TRBD2 (7 bases). This CDR3 has 13 amino acids. Trimming took off 6 bases at V and 4 bases at J, with 16 bases between the two ends. CDR1 is DFQATT and CDR2 is SNEGSKA in the germline V gene (reference sequence). This chain's CDR3 is CSAGGGGTYEQYF. The CDR3 region has the DNA TGCAGTGCCGGAGGGGGGGGCACGTACGAGCAGTACTTC.